This T cell receptor beta chain comes out of a study of blood T cells in healthy people across ages. The authors ran a second PCR of about 6 to 12 cycles using a sample-barcoded 5' primer and a J-beta primer mix. Using its own MiXCR run on the 5' RACE reads, TCRdb lists one record per CDR3 protein. The table records hundreds of thousands of distinct CDR3 sequences, nearly 60% of them present only once. Germline CDR1 reads LGHNA; CDR2 reads YSLEER. The V end was cut by 3 bases, the J end by 3 bases, with 17 bases between. This CDR3 has 16 amino acids. A few counts support this clonotype. This receptor was obtained from a man under 40 in good health. The rearrangement links TRBV4-3 to TRBJ2-5; tentatively, D is TRBD1 (6 bases). Material: blood. The CDR3 coding sequence is TGCGCCAGCAGCCAGGGGGACATGTGGCGAGAAGAGACCCAGTACTTC. Translation: CASSQGDMWREETQYF.